A selection of T cell receptor beta chains follows, all from one sample in a study of regulatory T cells in long-lasting Graves disease. MiXCR was run by TCRdb on the multiplex PCR reads, yielding one entry per CDR3 protein. The sample has 450,000 to 700,000 distinct CDR3 sequences, roughly 13% seen once. The same sample was also studied in work on T cells in Graves' hyperthyroidism and ophthalmopathy.

This specimen was peripheral blood mononuclear cells (PBMCs), taken at new diagnosis, from a patient treated with antithyroid drugs. The receptor set was obtained from a man aged 30 to 45 with Graves disease. Each CDR3 is given with its conserved first and last residue. Each record gives: clone size, J gene, V gene, D gene, CDR3 protein, CDR3 DNA. D genes are given only for firm matches. Expanded clones are given a class, and other clones once, few, many or no size at all.

>.|TRBJ2-3|TRBV20-1|.
CSARRSTGSADTQYF
TGCAGTGCTAGAAGGTCGACAGGCTCCGCAGATACGCAGTATTTT
>few|TRBJ2-7|TRBV29-1|.
CSVEVSGEQYF
TGCAGCGTTGAGGTTAGTGGCGAGCAGTACTTC
>.|TRBJ2-2|TRBV3-1|.
CASSQDGFGELFF
TGTGCCAGCAGCCAAGATGGCTTCGGGGAGCTGTTTTTT
>.|TRBJ2-1|TRBV29-1|TRBD2
CSALGLAGKEGYNEQFF
TGCAGCGCCCTAGGACTAGCGGGAAAGGAGGGCTACAATGAGCAGTTCTTC
>.|TRBJ2-7|TRBV30|.
CAWSVQGDEQYF
TGTGCCTGGAGCGTACAGGGAGACGAGCAGTACTTC
>few|TRBJ2-7|TRBV20-1|.
CSAEGGDSPHEQYF
TGCAGTGCTGAGGGGGGGGACAGCCCCCACGAGCAGTACTTC
>many|TRBJ2-5|TRBV20-1|TRBD2
CSAPRLAGGLLQETQYF
TGCAGTGCTCCTCGACTAGCGGGAGGCCTACTCCAAGAGACCCAGTACTTC
>many|TRBJ2-5|TRBV12-3/TRBV12-4|.
CASSLVPYQETQYF
TGTGCCAGCAGTTTAGTGCCGTACCAAGAGACCCAGTACTTC
>many|TRBJ2-7|TRBV28|.
CASSGTVLNEQYF
TGTGCCAGCAGTGGAACAGTACTTAACGAGCAGTACTTC
>.|TRBJ2-7|TRBV10-3|.
CAISDGADSYEQYF
TGTGCCATCAGCGACGGCGCCGATTCCTACGAGCAGTACTTC
>few|TRBJ2-7|TRBV12-3/TRBV12-4|TRBD2
CASSLQLAGPYEQYF
TGTGCCAGCAGTTTACAACTAGCGGGCCCCTACGAGCAGTACTTC
>few|TRBJ1-6|TRBV7-9|.
CASRTSSSYNSPLHF
TGTGCCAGCAGGACATCGAGCTCCTATAATTCACCCCTCCACTTT
>many|TRBJ1-2|TRBV11-2|TRBD1
CASSSDRGYYGYTF
TGTGCCAGCAGCTCGGACAGGGGATACTATGGCTACACCTTC
>many|TRBJ2-5|TRBV7-2|.
CASSRSSAQETQYF
TGTGCCAGCAGCCGGTCGTCGGCACAAGAGACCCAGTACTTC
>many|TRBJ1-5|TRBV12-3/TRBV12-4|.
CASSLAGGRDQPQHF
TGTGCCAGCAGTTTAGCGGGTGGCAGAGATCAGCCCCAGCATTTT
>.|TRBJ2-2|TRBV27|.
CASSSLAVSTGELFF
TGTGCCAGCAGTTCGTTAGCGGTAAGCACCGGGGAGCTGTTTTTT
>many|TRBJ2-7|TRBV11-2|.
CASSFRTVGEQYF
TGTGCCAGCAGCTTCCGGACGGTGGGGGAGCAGTACTTC
>.|TRBJ2-7|TRBV10-3|.
CAIGDRFEQYF
TGTGCCATCGGTGACCGTTTCGAGCAGTACTTC
>.|TRBJ2-1|TRBV29-1|TRBD1
CSVPQGTGSYNEQFF
TGCAGCGTCCCCCAGGGGACAGGGAGTTACAATGAGCAGTTCTTC
>.|TRBJ2-5|TRBV5-1|TRBD1
CASSLVGQVQETQYF
TGCGCCAGCAGCTTGGTGGGACAGGTCCAAGAGACCCAGTACTTC
>few|TRBJ2-2|TRBV15|TRBD1
CATSRDRLTGELFF
TGTGCCACCAGCAGGGACAGGCTCACCGGGGAGCTGTTTTTT
>many|TRBJ2-2|TRBV5-1|TRBD2
CASSRTGLADTGELFF
TGCGCCAGCAGTCGAACGGGACTAGCGGACACCGGGGAGCTGTTTTTT
>many|TRBJ2-2|TRBV6-1|.
CASSPLNGELFF
TGTGCCAGCAGTCCGCTTAATGGGGAGCTGTTTTTT
>.|TRBJ1-6|TRBV10-3|TRBD1
CAISDGTGLYNSPLHF
TGTGCCATCAGTGATGGGACAGGTCTTTATAATTCACCCCTCCACTTT
>many|TRBJ2-1|TRBV5-1|TRBD2
CASSRLPAGGLYNEQFF
TGCGCCAGCAGCCGCCTTCCGGCGGGAGGCCTCTACAATGAGCAGTTCTTC
>.|TRBJ2-3|TRBV19|.
CASSMGSGAVDTQYF
TGTGCCAGTAGTATGGGCTCGGGAGCGGTAGATACGCAGTATTTT
>many|TRBJ1-1|TRBV12-3/TRBV12-4|.
CASSRRTGLNTEAFF
TGTGCCAGCAGTCGTAGGACTGGACTAAACACTGAAGCTTTCTTT
>.|TRBJ1-4|TRBV5-6|.
CASSLVRGTNALPNEKLFF
TGTGCCAGCAGCTTGGTGAGAGGGACGAACGCTCTCCCTAATGAAAAACTGTTTTTT
>.|TRBJ2-7|TRBV5-5|.
CANSIALGTAYEQYF
TGTGCCAACAGTATCGCCCTAGGGACCGCCTACGAGCAGTACTTC
>many|TRBJ2-1|TRBV27|TRBD1
CASSLSDRGNNEQFF
TGTGCCAGCAGTTTATCCGACAGGGGTAACAATGAGCAGTTCTTC
>few|TRBJ1-2|TRBV18|TRBD1
CASSPTGGTYGYTF
TGTGCCAGCTCTCCGACAGGGGGGACCTATGGCTACACCTTC
>few|TRBJ1-2|TRBV10-3|.
CAIRETEANYGYTF
TGTGCCATCAGGGAGACAGAAGCTAACTATGGCTACACCTTC
>few|TRBJ2-3|TRBV5-6|.
CASSLEGYGDTQYF
TGTGCCAGCAGCTTGGAGGGCTACGGGGATACGCAGTATTTT
>many|TRBJ2-3|TRBV20-1|.
CSARDQGLQDTQYF
TGCAGTGCTAGAGATCAGGGTTTGCAAGATACGCAGTATTTT
>few|TRBJ2-1|TRBV3-1|TRBD2
CASRTSGRPNEQFF
TGTGCCAGCCGGACTAGCGGTAGACCCAATGAGCAGTTCTTC
>many|TRBJ2-1|TRBV24-1|TRBD1
CATSDPGQGGGNEQFF
TGTGCCACCAGTGACCCCGGACAGGGGGGAGGCAATGAGCAGTTCTTC
>many|TRBJ2-2|TRBV11-3|.
CASSLPSGKFGELFF
TGTGCCAGCAGCTTGCCCTCCGGGAAATTCGGGGAGCTGTTTTTT
>.|TRBJ2-1|TRBV18|TRBD2
CASSPPGTSGNNEQFF
TGTGCCAGCTCACCACCGGGGACTAGCGGCAACAATGAGCAGTTCTTC
>many|TRBJ1-2|TRBV27|TRBD1
CASSRTGGGYTF
TGTGCCAGCAGTCGGACAGGGGGGGGCTACACCTTC
>many|TRBJ2-7|TRBV20-1|.
CSARAPSSYEQYF
TGCAGTGCTAGAGCACCGAGTTCCTACGAGCAGTACTTC
>few|TRBJ2-1|TRBV29-1|.
CSVPVYADRPVGNEQFF
TGCAGCGTTCCCGTCTACGCTGACAGGCCGGTGGGGAATGAGCAGTTCTTC
>.|TRBJ1-4|TRBV18|TRBD1
CASSPREGAYEKLFF
TGTGCCAGCTCACCGCGAGAGGGGGCGTATGAAAAACTGTTTTTT
>few|TRBJ2-1|TRBV24-1|TRBD1
CATSDFRPGGVQFF
TGTGCCACCAGTGATTTTAGACCAGGGGGCGTGCAGTTCTTC
>many|TRBJ2-3|TRBV7-9|TRBD2
CASSSSTSADTQYF
TGTGCCAGCAGCTCCTCGACTAGCGCAGATACGCAGTATTTT
>.|TRBJ2-7|TRBV3-1|.
CASSLGSPPSYEQYF
TGTGCCAGCAGCCTAGGCAGCCCACCCTCCTACGAGCAGTACTTC
>many|TRBJ1-1|TRBV12-3/TRBV12-4|.
CASSLSLPGTEAFF
TGTGCCAGCAGTTTAAGTTTACCCGGGACTGAAGCTTTCTTT
>many|TRBJ1-2|TRBV6-1|.
CASSEAARGYTF
TGTGCCAGCAGTGAGGCGGCCCGAGGCTACACCTTC